The 30 T cell receptor beta chains in this list originate from one sample, sequenced in a study of identical twins. TCRdb used MiXCR to reprocess the 5' RACE reads, holding one entry per CDR3 protein. The sample includes 400,000 to 550,000 distinct CDR3 sequences, roughly a fifth seen only once; the top ten take around 1%. The sample also formed part of further work on T cells expressing NK-cell markers.

Input material: CD4+ T cells sorted from blood. The origin of the receptors is a woman aged 18-30 years in good health.

The chain couples TRBV10-3 to TRBJ1-2; D possibly corresponds to TRBD1 (5 bases). This CDR3 has 16 amino acids. Trimming shortened V by 2 bases and J by 6 bases, and 19 bases separated the two germline ends. CDR1 is ENHRY and CDR2 is SYGVKD in the germline V gene. The CDR3 region has the DNA TGTGCCATCAGTGAGGCGCGTGACAGAACAACAAATGGCTACACCTTC. Translating it yields CAISEARDRTTNGYTF.

This chain connects TRBV5-1 to TRBJ2-5; tentatively, D is TRBD1 or TRBD2 (6 bases each). This CDR3 region has 14 residues. Germline assignment: CDR1 SGHRS and CDR2 YFSETQ. Trimming pared 3 bases from V and 4 bases from J, leaving 13 bases between. CDR3 sequence: CASSSRGGTETQYF. CDR3 DNA sequence: TGCGCCAGCAGCTCCCGAGGGGGGACAGAGACCCAGTACTTC.

The V gene is TRBV20-1, the J gene TRBJ2-3, with TRBD2 matching 10 bases. The CDR3 extends over 15 amino acids. J gave up 4 bases and V 5 bases, and 9 bases lay outside the gene matches. Germline V CDR1 and CDR2: DFQATT, SNEGSKA (reference sequence). CDR3 nucleotides: TGCAGTGCTCCCTCGCTAGCGGGGGTACCAGATACGCAGTATTTT. Amino acids: CSAPSLAGVPDTQYF.

This clonotype occurred a few times. V is TRBV18 and J is TRBJ1-2; D unresolved. Trimming pared 2 bases from V and 5 bases from J, leaving 12 bases between. The CDR3 is 14 residues long. Germline values: CDR1 KGHSH, CDR2 LQKENI. In nucleotides, the CDR3 is TGTGCCAGCTCACCAAGTGGGCAGACTTATGGCTACACCTTC. It translates to CASSPSGQTYGYTF. The variable domain in full, completed from reference TRBV18 and TRBJ1-2, reads NAGVMQNPRHLVRRRGQEARLRCSPMKGHSHVYWYRQLPEEGLKFMVYLQKENIIDESGMPKERFSAEFPKEGPSILRIQQVVRGDSAAYFCASSPSGQTYGYTFGSGTRLTVV.

This clonotype was recorded a few times. The chain recombines TRBV12-3 or TRBV12-4 with TRBJ2-5; 12 bases line up with TRBD2. The CDR3 covers 16 residues. V trimming: 3 bases; J trimming: 7 bases; junction bases outside the gene matches: 9. CDR3 residues: CASSFVLAGGPGTQYF. CDR3 coding DNA: TGTGCCAGCAGTTTTGTTCTAGCGGGAGGGCCGGGGACCCAGTACTTC.

This clonotype came up many times. J is TRBJ1-1 and V is TRBV6-2 or TRBV6-3; 7 bases are a match to TRBD1. Germline V gives CDR1 MNHEY, CDR2 SVGEGT. The ends lost 6 bases at V and 0 bases at J; junction bases unmatched: 4. This CDR3 is 14 amino acids long. CDR3 bases: TGTGCCAGCAGATTTACAGGGGTGAACACTGAAGCTTTCTTT. Its translation: CASRFTGVNTEAFF.

The chain joins TRBV10-3 to TRBJ2-3; possibly TRBD2 for D (5 bases). With 0 bases removed from V and 5 bases from J, the gap between germline ends came to 15 bases. The germline CDR1 and CDR2 sequences are ENHRY and SYGVKD. The CDR3 loop spans 16 amino acids. The CDR3, as DNA: TGTGCCATCAGTGAGTCACCTAGCAGAGGCGGAGATACGCAGTATTTT. This codes for CAISESPSRGGDTQYF.

This chain connects TRBV4-3 to TRBJ2-2; tentatively, D is TRBD1 (5 bases). The V end was cut by 1 base, the J end by 6 bases, with 12 bases between. Per germline, CDR1 LGHNA and CDR2 YSLEER. The CDR3 extends over 15 amino acids. The CDR3 nucleotides are TGCGCCAGCAGCCAAGGACAGTTGTTGGCCGGGGAGCTGTTTTTT. This codes for CASSQGQLLAGELFF.

This clonotype was recorded a few times. This rearrangement joins TRBV3-1 to TRBJ2-4, with D hard to call. This CDR3 is 16 amino acids long. Germline V CDR1 and CDR2: LGHDT, YNNKEL (reference sequence). Trimming left V 7 bases short and J 0 bases short, with 16 bases between. The CDR3 DNA is TGTGCCAGCACCCCTCCGGGCGGCTTAGCCAAAAACATTCAGTACTTC. Translated, it gives CASTPPGGLAKNIQYF.

V gene TRBV5-1 combines with J gene TRBJ2-3; the match to TRBD2 covers 14 bases. Trimming took 3 bases from V and 5 from J; bases not matched to a gene: 8. The CDR3 has 17 amino acids. CDR1 SGHRS and CDR2 YFSETQ come from the germline V gene. The CDR3 region is CASSYRGTSGGGDTQYF. The CDR3 DNA sequence: TGCGCCAGCAGCTACCGGGGGACTAGCGGGGGAGGAGATACGCAGTATTTT.

V usage is TRBV3-1 and J usage is TRBJ2-5; 7 bases are a match to TRBD1. V trimming: 11 bases; J trimming: 6 bases; junction bases outside the gene matches: 18. Germline CDR1 is LGHDT and CDR2 is YNNKEL (reference sequence). CDR3 length equals 15 residues. The CDR3 DNA reads as TGTGCCTCCTGCCCCTCAACAGGGGTTGGGAAGACCCAGTACTTC. Its protein product is CASCPSTGVGKTQYF.

The chain is built from TRBV5-1 and TRBJ2-1; 11 bases fit TRBD2. The CDR3 has 16 amino acids. Unmatched junction bases numbered 8, after V lost 5 bases and J lost 4 bases. In germline, CDR1 is SGHRS, CDR2 YFSETQ. CDR3 sequence (DNA): TGCGCCAGCAGATATACTAGCGGGGGCCCTTACAATGAGCAGTTCTTC. This codes for CASRYTSGGPYNEQFF.

The rearrangement joins TRBV20-1 to TRBJ2-5, with unresolved D. This CDR3 spans 12 amino acids. The V gene's germline CDR1 is DFQATT and CDR2 SNEGSKA (reference sequence). V gave up 3 bases and J gave up 7 bases, with 12 bases separating them. CDR3 DNA: TGCAGTGCTAGTCTTTACTATGGGACCCAGTACTTC. It is translated as CSASLYYGTQYF.

Many counts were recorded for this clonotype. The CDR3 DNA reads TGCAGCGTTGAATTGGGGACTAGCGGGGACTACAATGAGCAGTTCTTC. It encodes CSVELGTSGDYNEQFF. The chain joins TRBV29-1 to TRBJ2-1; TRBD2 agrees at 13 bases. The trim removed 2 bases at V and 3 bases at J, leaving 4 bases unmatched. Looked up from germline, CDR1 is SQVTM and CDR2 is ANQGSEA. The CDR3 loop spans 16 amino acids.

This chain connects TRBV20-1 to TRBJ2-1; 8 nucleotides line up with TRBD2. The CDR3 contains 15 residues. Trimming cost V 3 bases and J 5 bases; bases outside gene matches: 9. Germline V CDR1 and CDR2: DFQATT, SNEGSKA (reference sequence). The CDR3 loop is CSASSSGETHNEQFF. CDR3 nucleotide sequence: TGCAGTGCTAGCAGTAGCGGGGAGACCCACAATGAGCAGTTCTTC.

This clonotype was detected only a few times. This sequence joins TRBV10-3 and TRBJ2-1, with 11 bases matching TRBD2. The CDR3 is made up of 17 amino acids. Germline loops: CDR1 ENHRY, CDR2 SYGVKD. With V trimmed by 8 bases and J by 7 bases, 16 bases remained unmatched. As DNA, the CDR3 is TGTGCCATCTCCCGTCAGGCTTGGACTAGCGGGCGTAATGAGCAGTTCTTC. It is translated as CAISRQAWTSGRNEQFF.

This rearrangement joins TRBV7-6 to TRBJ1-2; D remains unclear. This CDR3 is built from 14 residues. The V end lost 2 bases, the J end lost 4 bases, and 11 bases lay between the germline ends. Germline CDR1 and CDR2: SGHVS and FNYEAQ. CDR3 amino acids: CASSLSPTTYGYTF. The DNA of the CDR3 is TGTGCCAGCAGCTTATCTCCAACGACCTATGGCTACACCTTC.

This clonotype showed up just once. The V and J genes are TRBV5-1 and TRBJ2-3; 8 bases fit TRBD2. V trimming: 5 bases; J trimming: 0 bases; junction bases outside the gene matches: 5. The CDR3 is 15 amino acids. Germline V gene sequence: CDR1 SGHRS, CDR2 YFSETQ. CDR3 sequence reads: CASRVASGSTDTQYF. The CDR3 bases are TGCGCCAGCAGGGTGGCTAGCGGGAGCACAGATACGCAGTATTTT.

This clonotype was counted between two and nine times. The chain uses TRBV3-1 and TRBJ1-1; no definite D call. The CDR3 is 11 residues long. V was shortened by 5 bases and J by 6 bases, with 7 bases between the two germline ends. Germline-derived CDR1 and CDR2 are LGHDT and YNNKEL (reference sequence). For the CDR3, the DNA is TGTGCCAGCAGCATCGACTCTGAAGCTTTCTTT. The encoded protein is CASSIDSEAFF.

There are a few counts of this clonotype. The gene calls are TRBV25-1 and TRBJ2-3, with D unresolved. V was trimmed by 1 base and J by 9 bases, leaving 17 bases between them. Germline V CDR1 and CDR2: MGHDK, SYGVNS. The CDR3 runs to 15 residues. The CDR3 reads CASSELGGPYPTQYF. In DNA, the CDR3 is TGTGCCAGCAGTGAATTAGGTGGCCCATACCCAACGCAGTATTTT.

This clonotype has only a few counts. This chain connects TRBV12-3 or TRBV12-4 to TRBJ2-2; D unclear. This CDR3 region has 16 residues. The V gene lost 7 bases and the J gene lost 0 bases, with 15 bases spanning the gap. CDR3 DNA sequence: TGTGCCAGCAAATTGATGGGCGCCTCGAACACCGGGGAGCTGTTTTTT. Translation: CASKLMGASNTGELFF.

In this sample, this clonotype turned up many times. V gene TRBV2 combines with J gene TRBJ1-5; TRBD1 matches 8 bases. Germline V CDR1 and CDR2: SNHLY, FYNNEI. Trimming took 5 bases from V and 9 from J; bases not matched to a gene: 6. The CDR3 spans 13 residues. CDR3 sequence (DNA): TGTGCCAGCAGTCTGACAGGGGACGGGCCCCAGCATTTT. It is translated as CASSLTGDGPQHF. Complete variable domain (other parts from reference TRBV2 and TRBJ1-5): EPEVTQTPSHQVTQMGQEVILRCVPISNHLYFYWYRQILGQKVEFLVSFYNNEISEKSEIFDDQFSVERPDGSNFTLKIRSTKLEDSAMYFCASSLTGDGPQHFGDGTRLSIL.

This clonotype was counted between two and nine times. The genes are TRBV6-5 and TRBJ1-1, with D tentatively TRBD1 (6 bases). The length of the CDR3 is 13 residues. Germline lookup yields CDR1 MNHEY and CDR2 SVGAGI. V was cut by 3 bases and J by 10 bases, with 15 bases left in between. The CDR3 DNA reads TGTGCCAGCAGTTATCGGGGGCTCCAAAGAGCTTTCTTT. Translated: CASSYRGLQRAFF.

The V call is TRBV5-4, the J call TRBJ2-7; maybe TRBD1 (6 bases). This CDR3 is 15 amino acids long. Germline-derived CDR1 and CDR2 are SGHNT and YYREEE (reference sequence). The ends were cut back, 5 bases at V and 6 bases at J, with 21 bases in the middle. Here the CDR3 reads CASSEATTGHTEQYF. CDR3 bases: TGTGCCAGCAGTGAGGCAACTACGGGACACACCGAGCAGTACTTC.

This clonotype has a count of ten or more. The V gene is TRBV20-1, the J gene TRBJ2-1; D is undetermined. V was cut by 3 bases and J by 9 bases, with 15 bases left in between. The CDR3 length is 13 residues. Germline V gene lookup returns CDR1 DFQATT and CDR2 SNEGSKA (reference sequence). CDR3 region: CSASPASRGEQFF. As DNA, the CDR3 is TGCAGTGCTAGTCCAGCGTCCCGCGGTGAGCAGTTCTTC.

The V gene is TRBV11-2, the J gene TRBJ2-3; the match to TRBD2 covers 9 bases. The V segment lost 0 bases and the J segment 3 bases; nucleotides outside the gene matches: 13. Looked up from germline, CDR1 is SGHAT and CDR2 is FQNNGV. The CDR3 is 19 amino acids. CDR3 nucleotides: TGTGCCAGCAGCTTAGATAAGGGCTTAGCGGGAGCTTCGACAGATACGCAGTATTTT. Amino acids: CASSLDKGLAGASTDTQYF.

This clonotype was found a few times. The chain joins TRBV20-1 to TRBJ2-2, with D perhaps TRBD1 (6 bases). The CDR3 totals 15 residues. Looked up from germline, CDR1 is DFQATT and CDR2 is SNEGSKA (reference sequence). The V end lost 2 bases, the J end lost 2 bases, and 12 bases lay between the germline ends. In nucleotides, the CDR3 is TGCAGTGCTAGACCCGGGACAATCAACACCGGGGAGCTGTTTTTT. This sequence encodes CSARPGTINTGELFF.

This clonotype turned up a few times. The rearrangement uses TRBV25-1 and TRBJ2-7; no clear D gene. Germline V gene sequence: CDR1 MGHDK, CDR2 SYGVNS. The length of the CDR3 is 11 residues. V was cut by 8 bases and J by 7 bases, with 12 bases left in between. CDR3 residues: CASGPYREQYF. The CDR3 DNA reads TGTGCCAGCGGGCCCTATCGGGAGCAGTACTTC.

The V and J genes are TRBV20-1 and TRBJ2-7; possible D gene TRBD1, 5 bases. The germline V and J ends were trimmed by 6 bases and 2 bases, with 17 bases remaining between them. This CDR3 comprises 14 residues. CDR1 DFQATT and CDR2 SNEGSKA come from the germline V gene (reference sequence). CDR3 bases: TGCAGTGCGCTCGACAGAATAACACCCTACGAGCAGTACTTC. Its protein is CSALDRITPYEQYF.

This clonotype was counted many times. The chain uses TRBV20-1 and TRBJ2-3; D possibly corresponds to TRBD1 (6 bases). V gave up 0 bases and J gave up 1 base, with 14 bases separating them. Germline V gene sequence: CDR1 DFQATT, CDR2 SNEGSKA (reference sequence). The CDR3 is 16 amino acids. DNA for the CDR3: TGCAGTGCTAGAGATCCTAAACAGGGTGGCACAGATACGCAGTATTTT. Residues: CSARDPKQGGTDTQYF.